The TCR beta chain under discussion was sequenced for a study of Graves' ophthalmopathy and Graves' hyperthyroidism (dated by TCRdb to 2017 to 2018). For the wider study: Peripheral blood was collected at initial diagnosis, prior to any treatment. T-cell repertoires of thyroid tissue and blood were compared in five or six hyperthyroidism patients. TCR beta repertoire signatures were used to distinguish Graves' ophthalmopathy from Graves' hyperthyroidism and to predict progression to ophthalmopathy. To explore V-J signatures that distinguish ophthalmopathy from hyperthyroidism, a discovery set of 95 to 100 patients was enrolled, made up of 40 to 45 with ophthalmopathy and roughly 55 with stable hyperthyroidism. The roughly 100 discovery patients were randomly split 7:3 into training and test sets. The independent validation cohort included about 19 hyperthyroidism patients plus 17 patients who later progressed from hyperthyroidism to ophthalmopathy. Following sample collection, hyperthyroidism patients were given methimazole at a starting dose of 30 mg daily, and ophthalmopathy patients were given high-dose intravenous methylprednisolone. In total, 135 blood samples were TCR-sequenced: approximately 40 ophthalmopathy, some 75 hyperthyroidism and about 17 hyperthyroidism-to-ophthalmopathy patients. Results and caveats for the whole study, not just this receptor: In validation, the model predicted ophthalmopathy progression with about 71% sensitivity and about 77% specificity; 12 predicted patients were CT-confirmed with GO in a median of approximately six months. Most expanded thyroid clonotypes with frequency above 0.001 were also detected in blood, suggesting blood repertoires may reflect the thyroid immune response. In cross-validation, the 13-signature model distinguished ophthalmopathy from stable hyperthyroidism with 87.88% sensitivity and 81.08% specificity, while in the test set the corresponding values were approximately 80% and 75%. Sample size was not statistically predetermined, and group allocation was not concealed from the investigators.

TCR beta CDR3 regions were amplified from RNA transcripts for repertoire sequencing. The first round was an RT-PCR using HTBI primers with the Qiagen OneStep RT-PCR kit, and this first round was followed by a second-round multiplex PCR, then size selection and purification. Libraries were sequenced paired-end with 100 bp reads on an Illumina HiSeq2000. Under the source paper's analysis protocol: SOAPnuke was used to process the reads, removing any read that contained adapters or uncalled bases, had a mean Phred below 15, or lacked an exact match to the constant primer or identifier. COPE v1.2.5 was used to merge high-quality paired reads. Each unique nucleotide sequence was treated as a clonotype, and MiTCR v1.1 was used to align the clonotypes to the IMGT TRB V, D and J references. Analysis was restricted to V-J combinations with a frequency above 0.0001, which covered about 99% of repertoires. For each V-J combination, a TCR clonal expansion and chaos score was defined as F50 clonal expansion divided by the chaos observed in the TCRdist matrix. Welch's t-statistics and random forest were used to narrow the features down to more than 10 V-J combinations, which were then fed into a naive Bayes classifier. Thyroid-blood repertoire similarity was quantified with the Morisita-Horn index. TCRdb trimmed the raw reads at Q25, called clones with MiXCR and kept productive beta chains. Rows merge per CDR3 protein into single entries with the most common DNA and genes. What appears here as the V and J calls and clone size reflects TCRdb's work, not the paper's. The sample has hundreds of thousands of distinct CDR3 sequences on record, around a fifth of them singletons. Approximately 7% of the sample comes from the top ten.

This clonotype showed up just a few times. No antigen is known for it. Base qualities are not at hand, and no much larger clone is one base apart. There are 15 amino acids in the CDR3, from cysteine to phenylalanine inclusive. Of all the DNA, just the CDR3 is kept, 45 bases in frame from base 1. Via the germline V gene (reference sequence), CDR1 is DFQATT and CDR2 SNEGSKA. V is shortened by 4 bases, J by 2 bases, and the region joining them spans 17 bases. A patient counted as having stable hyperthyroidism if there was no progression to ophthalmopathy within 18 months of follow-up. Patients with hyperthyroidism were aged 18 to 65 years, had been newly diagnosed, and had a disease duration of less than 2 months. Patients were excluded if they had other autoimmune diseases, uncontrolled infections, pregnancy or lactation. Diagnosis was based on clinical symptoms, serum thyroxine, TRAb, thyroid ultrasound and orbital computed tomography. PBMCs were isolated from more than 8 ml of fresh peripheral blood by Ficoll-Paque density gradient centrifugation. Total RNA was extracted with Trizol reagent and quality-checked on an Agilent 2100 Bioanalyzer.

The receptor was derived from a woman aged 18-35 years with stable Graves' hyperthyroidism. Some clones in this sample may be carry-over from other donors' samples. Donor details come from another sample of the same person, matched by shared clones. The receptor chain draws on TRBV20-1 and TRBJ2-5, with the D gene too uncertain to name. What was sequenced was peripheral blood. The CDR3 region reads CSANDPSRRQETQYF. The DNA sequence is TGCAGTGCTAATGACCCGTCTAGAAGGCAAGAGACCCAGTACTTC.